Each of the 25 T cell receptor beta chains below was sequenced from the same sample in a study of shared clonotypes between healthy human individuals. Libraries were prepared by immunoSEQ multiplex PCR; TCRdb keeps only in-frame clonotypes and omits some of them. The repertoire has some 580,000 clones, around 97% of them found once; the top ten carry 0.057%. The material sequenced was naive CD4+ T cells sorted from blood. Subset defined: CD45RA+ positively selected. The receptors were sampled from a woman aged 25 to 45 in good health.

A remark on this clone: The sample has other DNA sequences that encode this CDR3 too. The V gene is TRBV18, the J gene TRBJ2-1; D is uncertain. Germline V gene data show CDR1 as KGHSH and CDR2 as LQKENI. The CDR3 runs to 13 residues. V was trimmed by 3 bases and J by 5 bases, leaving 8 bases between them. The CDR3 region has the DNA TGTGCCAGCTCACCTGGAACCGACAATGAGCAGTTCTTC. Amino acids: CASSPGTDNEQFF.

The chain carries TRBV21-1 and TRBJ1-1. TRBV21-1 is reported as a pseudogene. This CDR3 spans 18 amino acids. CDR3 DNA: TGTGCCAGCAGCAAAGATGGGATGCACACAGCAGTGGAGACTGAAGCTTTCTTT. Residues: CASSKDGMHTAVETEAFF.

The V gene is TRBV5-4, the J gene TRBJ1-2, with D perhaps matching TRBD1 (5 bases). The germline V and J ends were trimmed by 3 bases and 8 bases, with 20 bases remaining between them. Germline values: CDR1 SGHNT, CDR2 YYREEE (reference sequence). This CDR3 is 15 amino acids long. CDR3 residues: CASSSPGRGFEGYTF. CDR3 in DNA: TGTGCCAGCAGCTCACCGGGACGGGGCTTTGAGGGCTACACCTTC.

The V gene is TRBV11-2, the J gene TRBJ2-5; possibly TRBD1 for D (6 bases). The germline gives CDR1 SGHAT, CDR2 FQNNGV. The CDR3 is 14 amino acids. V gave up 5 bases and J gave up 7 bases, with 17 bases separating them. CDR3 bases: TGTGCCAGCAGCGTGGGACACGCTCTGCCGACCCAGTACTTC. Amino acids: CASSVGHALPTQYF. Full variable domain (missing parts from reference TRBV11-2 and TRBJ2-5): EAGVAQSPRYKIIEKRQSVAFWCNPISGHATLYWYQQILGQGPKLLIQFQNNGVVDDSQLPKDRFSAERLKGVDSTLKIQPAKLEDSAVYLCASSVGHALPTQYFGPGTRLLVL.

J is TRBJ2-3 and V is TRBV5-1, with 14 positions matching TRBD2. Germline trimming cut 4 bases from V and 5 bases from J; bases unmatched to any gene: 6. The CDR3 spans 16 residues. The germline gives CDR1 SGHRS, CDR2 YFSETQ. The CDR3 protein is CASSVTSGRGGDTQYF. The CDR3 nucleotides read TGCGCCAGCAGCGTGACTAGCGGGAGGGGAGGAGATACGCAGTATTTT.

The chain couples TRBV28 to TRBJ2-3, with D possibly being TRBD1 (6 bases). Per germline, CDR1 MDHEN and CDR2 SYDVKM. This CDR3 has 16 residues. V was trimmed by 5 bases and J by 6 bases, leaving 21 bases between them. CDR3 nucleotides: TGTGCCAGCAGTGAGCACACAGGGATCCTACGGGATACGCAGTATTTT. Translation: CASSEHTGILRDTQYF.

The V call is TRBV19, the J call TRBJ2-1; 12 bases line up with TRBD2. Trimming removed 3 bases from V and 0 bases from J; junction bases left unmatched: 6. Germline V CDR1 and CDR2: LNHDA, SQIVND (reference sequence). This CDR3 has 18 amino acids. Here the CDR3 reads CASSILLAGGSSYNEQFF. CDR3 in DNA: TGTGCCAGTAGTATTCTTCTAGCGGGAGGGAGCTCCTACAATGAGCAGTTCTTC.

This clone occurred once. The J gene is TRBJ1-1, the V gene TRBV2; D perhaps matches TRBD1 (6 bases). Trimming removed 9 bases at V and 4 bases at J, with 9 bases between. This CDR3 has 11 amino acids. Germline CDR1 reads SNHLY; CDR2 reads FYNNEI. The CDR3 DNA is TGTGCCAGTGGACAGCTCACTGAAGCTTTCTTT. Amino acid sequence: CASGQLTEAFF.

The chain links TRBV6-5 to TRBJ2-2; 9 bases fit TRBD1. Germline values: CDR1 MNHEY, CDR2 SVGAGI. J lost 5 bases, V lost 4 bases, and 8 bases had no gene match. The CDR3 has 16 amino acids. CDR3 in amino acids: CASSSPGQGVTGELFF. In DNA form, the CDR3 reads TGTGCCAGCAGTTCCCCGGGACAGGGAGTTACCGGGGAGCTGTTTTTT.

The chain has TRBV5-6 and TRBJ1-3; D ambiguous. The CDR3 has 14 residues. V gave up 2 bases and J gave up 3 bases, with 9 bases separating them. Per the germline V gene, CDR1 is SGHDT and CDR2 is YYEEEE. CDR3 region: CASSFRADGNTIYF. CDR3 nucleotide sequence: TGTGCCAGCAGCTTTCGGGCAGATGGAAACACCATATATTTT. Supplemented by reference TRBV5-6 and TRBJ1-3, the full variable domain reads DAGVTQSPTHLIKTRGQQVTLRCSPKSGHDTVSWYQQALGQGPQFIFQYYEEEERQRGNFPDRFSGHQFPNYSSELNVNALLLGDSALYLCASSFRADGNTIYFGEGSWLTVV.

The chain joins TRBV11-3 to TRBJ2-7; TRBD2 matches at 13 bases. Losses at the gene ends were 5 bases for V and 3 bases for J; bases not matched to a gene: 4. This CDR3 has 15 amino acids. CDR1 and CDR2 (germline): SGHNT, YENEEA. The CDR3 protein is CASSLGTSGDYEQYF. For the CDR3, the DNA is TGTGCCAGCAGCCTCGGGACTAGCGGGGACTACGAGCAGTACTTC.

V and J are TRBV7-2 and TRBJ2-1, with D hard to call. The V gene's germline CDR1 is SGHTA and CDR2 FQGNSA. The CDR3 totals 12 residues. V lost 1 base and J 6 bases, leaving 4 bases between the germline ends. CDR3 nucleotide sequence: TGTGCCAGCAGCTTAGGGTTCAATGAGCAGTTCTTC. It specifies CASSLGFNEQFF. The full variable domain, completed using reference TRBV7-2 and TRBJ2-1, is GAGVSQSPSNKVTEKGKDVELRCDPISGHTALYWYRQSLGQGLEFLIYFQGNSAPDKSGLPSDRFSAERTGGSVSTLTIQRTQQEDSAVYLCASSLGFNEQFFGPGTRLTVL.

This rearrangement joins TRBV29-1 to TRBJ2-3; possibly TRBD2 for D (6 bases). Germline loops: CDR1 SQVTM, CDR2 ANQGSEA. The CDR3 extends over 11 amino acids. V was shortened by 2 bases and J by 6 bases, with 6 bases between the two germline ends. The CDR3 spells CSVESGDTQYF. The CDR3 coding sequence is TGCAGCGTTGAAAGCGGGGATACGCAGTATTTT.

The chain links TRBV5-4 to TRBJ1-5; possible D gene TRBD1, 6 bases. Per germline, CDR1 SGHNT and CDR2 YYREEE (reference sequence). The CDR3 is made up of 16 amino acids. The germline V and J ends were trimmed by 2 bases and 2 bases, with 14 bases remaining between them. CDR3 protein: CASSLGGVGRNQPQHF. Written as DNA, the CDR3 is TGTGCCAGCAGCTTAGGGGGGGTAGGCCGCAATCAGCCCCAGCATTTT.

V usage is TRBV19 and J usage is TRBJ1-1; 8 bases fit TRBD1. CDR1 is LNHDA and CDR2 is SQIVND in the germline V gene (reference sequence). The CDR3 runs 18 residues. The V segment lost 4 bases and the J segment 0 bases; nucleotides outside the gene matches: 13. Written as DNA, the CDR3 is TGTGCCAGTAGTAACTCAGGGGGCACATTGGCAATGAACACTGAAGCTTTCTTT. It codes for CASSNSGGTLAMNTEAFF.

This clone was recorded once. This chain connects TRBV2 to TRBJ2-1; D unclear. Trimming took off 2 bases at V and 0 bases at J, with 17 bases between the two ends. The CDR3 totals 18 residues. Germline assignment: CDR1 SNHLY and CDR2 FYNNEI. CDR3 bases: TGTGCCAGCAGTGAAAGATTGGGCAAACCGAGCTCCTACAATGAGCAGTTCTTC. It translates to CASSERLGKPSSYNEQFF.

The gene calls are TRBV6-1 and TRBJ1-3; 9 nucleotides agree with TRBD1. Looked up from germline, CDR1 is MNHNS and CDR2 is SASEGT. This CDR3 region has 15 residues. Trimming took 6 bases from V and 3 from J; bases not matched to a gene: 6. This CDR3 is CASRADRGNGNTIYF. DNA for the CDR3: TGTGCCAGCAGGGCGGACAGGGGCAATGGAAACACCATATATTTT.

This chain joins TRBV7-8 and TRBJ2-1; D call uncertain. Trimming pared 4 bases from V and 10 bases from J, leaving 8 bases between. Germline V gene sequence: CDR1 SGHVS, CDR2 FQNEAQ. The CDR3 consists of 11 residues. CDR3 in amino acids: CASSSNWEQFF. For the CDR3, the DNA is TGTGCCAGCAGCTCAAATTGGGAGCAGTTCTTC.

The chain employs TRBV10-3 and TRBJ1-6, with D possibly being TRBD1 (5 bases). Germline loops: CDR1 ENHRY, CDR2 SYGVKD. V was shortened by 8 bases and J by 8 bases, with 13 bases between the two germline ends. The CDR3 runs 13 residues. Here the CDR3 DNA reads TGTGCCATCCGATTAGGGACCTATTCACCCCTCCACTTT. Its translation is CAIRLGTYSPLHF.

V and J are TRBV7-9 and TRBJ2-7; possible D gene TRBD1, 5 bases. Trimming pared 1 base from V and 9 bases from J, leaving 13 bases between. The CDR3 is 13 residues long. Germline CDR1 is SEHNR and CDR2 is FQNEAQ (reference sequence). Here the CDR3 DNA reads TGTGCCAGCAGCTTAGGGCAGGGCATTGCGCAGTACTTC. It yields the protein CASSLGQGIAQYF.

This chain links TRBV10-3 with TRBJ2-2, with D perhaps given as TRBD1 or TRBD2 (5 bases each). Germline assignment: CDR1 ENHRY and CDR2 SYGVKD. The CDR3 spans 16 residues. V gave up 5 bases and J gave up 0 bases, with 13 bases separating them. Here the CDR3 DNA reads TGTGCCATCAGTTCAGGGACGTCGTCGAACACCGGGGAGCTGTTTTTT. Translating gives CAISSGTSSNTGELFF.

This chain connects TRBV30 to TRBJ2-1; no firm D call. Germline assignment: CDR1 GTSNPN and CDR2 SVGIG (reference sequence). The CDR3 covers 17 residues. Trimming stripped 0 bases from V and 2 bases from J, with 17 bases between. Here the CDR3 DNA reads TGTGCCTGGAGTGTACATTCCCCCGATTCCGCCTACAATGAGCAGTTCTTC. It codes for CAWSVHSPDSAYNEQFF.

This clone was seen a handful of times. The rearrangement uses TRBV19 and TRBJ2-7; 9 bases agree with TRBD2. V gave up 4 bases and J gave up 2 bases; unmatched junction bases: 3. The CDR3 extends over 14 amino acids. Germline V lookup: CDR1 LNHDA, CDR2 SQIVND (reference sequence). The CDR3 reads CASSSGRATYEQYF. The CDR3 DNA is TGTGCCAGTAGTAGCGGGAGGGCCACCTACGAGCAGTACTTC.

V gene TRBV4-1 combines with J gene TRBJ1-1; D not certain. The germline CDR1 and CDR2 sequences are MGHRA and YSYEKL. The CDR3 contains 15 residues. V lost 0 bases, J lost 1 base, and 9 bases lay in between. The chain's CDR3 is CASSQDSSTNTEAFF. CDR3 nucleotide sequence: TGCGCCAGCAGCCAAGATAGTTCGACGAACACTGAAGCTTTCTTT.

J is TRBJ2-3 and V is TRBV2; 9 bases line up with TRBD1. From germline, CDR1 is SNHLY and CDR2 FYNNEI. V was clipped by 7 bases and J by 4 bases; unmatched bases: 6. This CDR3 is 14 amino acids long. The CDR3 sequence is CASKRNRGPDTQYF. For the CDR3, the DNA is TGTGCCAGCAAGAGAAACAGGGGGCCAGATACGCAGTATTTT.